This T cell receptor beta chain was captured in a study of T-cell reconstitution after alpha-beta-depleted transplantation in children. Construction of the TCRbeta library involved unique molecular identifiers. TCRdb re-derived calls from the PCR reads in MiXCR, one entry per CDR3 protein. The table lists about 600,000 distinct CDR3 sequences, roughly a tenth of them singletons, with less than 5% in the top ten. The CDR3 spans 19 residues. Losses at the gene ends were 4 bases for V and 5 bases for J; bases not matched to a gene: 15. Per germline, CDR1 MNHEY and CDR2 SVGAGI. This sample comprised PBMCs from the stem cell graft donor, obtained from the stem cell graft. This TCR came from a human donor who donated a stem cell graft to a child with acute myeloid leukemia. The chain uses TRBV6-5 and TRBJ2-2; 11 bases match TRBD2. In DNA, the CDR3 is TGTGCCAGCAGTTTCCGGGATCCGCCTAGCGGGGGGAATACCGGGGAGCTGTTTTTT. This encodes CASSFRDPPSGGNTGELFF.